This is a list of T cell receptor beta chains from one sample in a study of blood T cell repertoires in COVID-19. TCRdb's table, derived via immunoSEQ multiplex PCR, lists solely in-frame clones and lacks some. Of about 74,000 clones in the sample, just under 85% are singletons; the top ten hold over 35%. Sample: peripheral blood. The receptors shown here come from a man in his 70s with acute or convalescent COVID-19. Each CDR3 is given with its conserved first and last residue. The D gene is left open where the match is weak. Rows give clone size only sometimes, using once, few, many, or a class for an expanded clone.

j_call | clone_size | v_call | cdr3_length | d_call | cdr3_nt | cdr3_aa
TRBJ2-3 | - | TRBV3-1/TRBV3-2 | 14 | - | TGTGCCAGCAGCCAGGACTCAACACGGGGTACGCAGTATTTT | CASSQDSTRGTQYF
TRBJ2-2 | - | TRBV24-1 | 15 | - | TGTGCCACCAGTGCGGTTACTGCGAACACCGGGGAGCTGTTTTTT | CATSAVTANTGELFF
TRBJ1-1 | - | TRBV29-1 | 14 | - | TGCAGCGTTGGTTCGGCAGGTTGGTACACTGAAGCTTTCTTT | CSVGSAGWYTEAFF
TRBJ2-7 | few | TRBV11-2 | 13 | - | TGTGCCAGCAGCTTAGGCAGCTCCTACGAGCAGTACTTC | CASSLGSSYEQYF
TRBJ1-1 | - | TRBV18 | 13 | - | TGTGCCAGCTCACCAAGGGGTCGCACTGAAGCTTTCTTT | CASSPRGRTEAFF
TRBJ2-7 | - | TRBV2 | 13 | - | TGTGCCAGCAGTGAGGGGAGCGGAGTAAGGCAGTACTTC | CASSEGSGVRQYF
TRBJ1-6 | - | TRBV6-1 | 15 | - | TGTGCCAGCAGTGATTGGGCAGGGTCGAATTCACCCCTCCACTTT | CASSDWAGSNSPLHF
TRBJ1-2 | - | TRBV5-4 | 15 | - | TGTGCCAGCACCCAGGGTCGAGGAGGGAACTATGGCTACACCTTC | CASTQGRGGNYGYTF
TRBJ1-1 | - | TRBV5-5 | 12 | - | TGTGCCAGCAGCCCAAGGGGGACTGAAGCTTTCTTT | CASSPRGTEAFF
TRBJ2-2 | - | TRBV5-1 | 13 | - | TGCGCCAGCAGCTTTAGCGATTCCGGGGAGCTGTTTTTT | CASSFSDSGELFF
TRBJ2-7 | - | TRBV15 | 15 | TRBD2 | TGTGCCACCCGCGGGGCTAGCGGGCGAACCTACGAGCAGTACTTC | CATRGASGRTYEQYF
TRBJ2-3 | - | TRBV30 | 14 | TRBD2 | TGTGCCTGGAGCGTTAGCGGGAGGGCAGATACGCAGTATTTT | CAWSVSGRADTQYF
TRBJ2-2 | - | TRBV6-5 | 13 | - | TGTGCCAGCAGTTACGGCGGGGCCGGGGAGCTGTTTTTT | CASSYGGAGELFF
TRBJ1-4 | - | TRBV19 | 14 | TRBD1 | TGTGCCAGTAGTATCACAGGGGTTGATGAAAAACTGTTTTTT | CASSITGVDEKLFF
TRBJ2-3 | - | TRBV6-2/TRBV6-3 | 16 | - | TGTGCCAGCAGTTACCCGCTAGGTAGGCCCACAGATACGCAGTATTTT | CASSYPLGRPTDTQYF